This T cell receptor (beta chain) was retrieved from a study of blood T cell repertoires in COVID-19. Study details: Donors in the United States, Italy and Spain gave samples during acute or convalescent COVID-19. PBMCs, B-cell-depleted T cells, or T cells provided the cDNA or gDNA that made up the material.

V was trimmed by 5 bases and J by 6 bases, leaving 20 bases between them. This CDR3 is 15 amino acids long. CDR1 is SEHNR, CDR2 FQNEAQ, per germline (reference sequence). The authors' processing: It was from reference gene primer amplification that nucleated cell counts were estimated. Measured with immunoSEQ multiplex PCR; TCRdb has only the in-frame clones, and not every one. The V and J calls and the clone size are those of that table, but D and trimming were determined from the DNA. Altogether 90,000 to 110,000 clones are present, 65% to 90% being singletons, with the ten largest covering 7.9%. The material sequenced was peripheral blood. The rearrangement links TRBV7-9 to TRBJ2-7, with a weak D call TRBD2 (6 bases). This TCR came from a woman aged 80 or over with active or convalescent COVID-19. The CDR3 region has the DNA TGTGCCAGCAGCGCCGAGGAGGGCGGTCGGGCCGAGCAGTACTTC. Its protein is CASSAEEGGRAEQYF.